Following are 16 T cell receptor beta chains from one sample sequenced in a study of T cell changes during pregnancy in multiple sclerosis. TCRdb's copy holds only in-frame clones and misses some; the assay was immunoSEQ multiplex PCR. There are approximately 50,000 clones in the sample; roughly 88% occur only once, and about 7% lies in the top ten. This specimen consisted of peripheral blood, obtained in the third trimester of pregnancy. These receptors all stem from a female donor in good health, enrolled as a control in a pregnancy study.

The V gene is TRBV2, the J gene TRBJ2-1; D possibly corresponds to TRBD2 (5 bases). CDR1 SNHLY and CDR2 FYNNEI come from the germline V gene. The CDR3 runs 15 residues. V was trimmed by 1 base and J by 6 bases, leaving 13 bases between them. The CDR3 is CASSEGRLTSNEQFF. As DNA, the CDR3 is TGTGCCAGCAGTGAAGGAAGGCTTACTAGCAATGAGCAGTTCTTC.

The V and J genes are TRBV7-9 and TRBJ2-3, with no clear D. The CDR3 spans 15 residues. The germline CDR1 and CDR2 sequences are SEHNR and FQNEAQ (reference sequence). The V and J ends lost 1 base and 1 base respectively, with 9 bases between them. The CDR3, as DNA: TGTGCCAGCAGCTTAGATGGCGGCGGCACAGATACGCAGTATTTT. This codes for CASSLDGGGTDTQYF.

The rearrangement joins TRBV4-1 to TRBJ1-5; 7 bases are a match to TRBD1. Germline CDR1 MGHRA, CDR2 YSYEKL. The CDR3 spans 17 residues. Trimming at V came to 3 bases and at J to 7 bases, leaving 15 bases not matched to a gene. The CDR3 reads CASSQSEEAGGRQPQHF. CDR3 sequence (DNA): TGCGCCAGCAGCCAGTCGGAGGAGGCAGGGGGAAGGCAGCCCCAGCATTTT.

The chain employs TRBV19 and TRBJ2-4, with D possibly TRBD1 on 6 matching bases. CDR1 is LNHDA and CDR2 is SQIVND in the germline V gene (reference sequence). Trimming took 0 bases from V and 7 from J, leaving 13 bases between them. The CDR3 runs 15 residues. The CDR3 region is CASSIDPTGMNIQYF. The DNA of the CDR3 is TGTGCCAGTAGTATAGATCCCACAGGGATGAACATTCAGTACTTC.

The rearrangement links TRBV7-2 to TRBJ1-2, with D possibly being TRBD1 (6 bases). The CDR3 runs to 13 residues. Trimming pared 1 base from V and 7 bases from J, leaving 10 bases between. CDR1 is SGHTA and CDR2 is FQGNSA in the germline V gene. The CDR3 here is CASSLVGGGGYTF. The CDR3 DNA follows: TGTGCCAGCAGCTTAGTAGGGGGGGGTGGCTACACCTTC. The entire variable domain, with the rest obtained from reference TRBV7-2 and TRBJ1-2, is as follows: GAGVSQSPSNKVTEKGKDVELRCDPISGHTALYWYRQSLGQGLEFLIYFQGNSAPDKSGLPSDRFSAERTGGSVSTLTIQRTQQEDSAVYLCASSLVGGGGYTFGSGTRLTVV.

V is TRBV6-6 and J is TRBJ2-2; 12 bases are a match to TRBD2. This CDR3 has 15 amino acids. The germline V gene encodes CDR1 MNHNY and CDR2 SVGAGI (reference sequence). Losses at the gene ends were 6 bases for V and 4 bases for J; bases not matched to a gene: 3. CDR3 coding DNA: TGTGCCAGCAGCCTAGCGGGAGGGGGCACCGGGGAGCTGTTTTTT. This sequence encodes CASSLAGGGTGELFF.

In DNA form, the CDR3 reads TGTGCCAGCAGGGTGGGGACTACCGATACGCAGTATTTT. Its translation: CASRVGTTDTQYF. The V call is TRBV25-1, the J call TRBJ2-3; TRBD2 matches 7 bases. Germline CDR1 and CDR2: MGHDK and SYGVNS. Losses at the gene ends were 6 bases for V and 6 bases for J; bases not matched to a gene: 6. The CDR3 has 13 residues.

The rearrangement joins TRBV4-1 to TRBJ1-2, with a weak D call TRBD1 (6 bases). V lost 4 bases and J lost 3, with 15 bases in between. Germline V CDR1 and CDR2: MGHRA, YSYEKL. This CDR3 has 15 amino acids. As DNA, the CDR3 is TGCGCCAGCAGCCCCGGACAGCTTGCTGACTATGGCTACACCTTC. The encoded protein is CASSPGQLADYGYTF.

This chain connects TRBV6-4 to TRBJ2-3; 15 positions match TRBD2. V trimming: 5 bases; J trimming: 0 bases; junction bases outside the gene matches: 9. The V gene's germline CDR1 is MRHNA and CDR2 SNTAGT. This CDR3 comprises 19 residues. CDR3 in amino acids: CASSSTGTSGRISTDTQYF. As DNA, the CDR3 is TGTGCCAGCAGTTCTACCGGGACTAGCGGGAGGATTAGCACAGATACGCAGTATTTT.

This clone was detected a few times. This chain connects TRBV14 to TRBJ1-1; 7 bases align to TRBD1. The CDR3 is made up of 13 amino acids. Germline CDR1 and CDR2: SGHDN and FVKESK. Unmatched junction bases numbered 4, after V lost 4 bases and J lost 5 bases. CDR3 in amino acids: CASSPKQGTEAFF. The CDR3 nucleotides read TGTGCCAGCAGCCCGAAACAGGGGACTGAAGCTTTCTTT.

This clone has only one observation. The V and J genes are TRBV7-6 and TRBJ2-1; maybe TRBD2 (6 bases). This CDR3 region has 14 residues. Germline V gene sequence: CDR1 SGHVS, CDR2 FNYEAQ. V was trimmed by 1 base and J by 10 bases, leaving 14 bases between them. CDR3 coding DNA: TGTGCCAGCAGCTTAGAGACTAAAGGAGGGGAGCAGTTCTTC. Amino acids: CASSLETKGGEQFF.

The chain recombines TRBV4-3 with TRBJ1-2; 7 bases match TRBD1. Trimming removed 4 bases from V and 2 bases from J; junction bases left unmatched: 10. This CDR3 comprises 16 residues. Germline V gene data show CDR1 as LGHNA and CDR2 as YSLEER. CDR3 amino acids: CASSRGRTGDNYGYTF. For the CDR3, the DNA is TGCGCCAGCAGCCGAGGGCGGACAGGCGACAACTATGGCTACACCTTC.

The genes are TRBV7-2 and TRBJ2-7; D perhaps matches TRBD2 (6 bases). This CDR3 has 14 residues. Germline lookup yields CDR1 SGHTA and CDR2 FQGNSA. V was cut by 7 bases and J by 1 base, with 14 bases left in between. CDR3 amino acids: CASTRDGPSYEQYF. In DNA form, the CDR3 reads TGTGCCAGCACGCGGGACGGCCCTTCCTACGAGCAGTACTTC. Full variable domain (missing parts from reference TRBV7-2 and TRBJ2-7): GAGVSQSPSNKVTEKGKDVELRCDPISGHTALYWYRQSLGQGLEFLIYFQGNSAPDKSGLPSDRFSAERTGGSVSTLTIQRTQQEDSAVYLCASTRDGPSYEQYFGPGTRLTVT.

This chain uses TRBV7-2 with TRBJ2-7, with TRBD1 identical over 7 bases. Germline V gene data show CDR1 as SGHTA and CDR2 as FQGNSA. V shed 5 bases and J 2 bases; nucleotides not matched to a gene: 6. The length of the CDR3 is 14 residues. CDR3: CASSPGQSPYEQYF. The CDR3, as DNA: TGTGCCAGCAGCCCGGGACAGAGTCCCTACGAGCAGTACTTC.

V is TRBV7-9 and J is TRBJ2-3, with TRBD2 matching 15 bases. Germline CDR1 is SEHNR and CDR2 is FQNEAQ (reference sequence). The trim removed 5 bases at V and 8 bases at J, leaving 5 bases unmatched. This CDR3 spans 15 amino acids. CDR3 residues: CASSRPGLAGGTQYF. The DNA for the CDR3 is TGTGCCAGCAGCCGGCCGGGACTAGCGGGGGGTACGCAGTATTTT.

This clone showed up just once. The rearrangement links TRBV13 to TRBJ2-2; a weak D match, TRBD2 (6 bases). This CDR3 comprises 18 residues. CDR1 PRHDT and CDR2 FYEKMQ come from the germline V gene (reference sequence). Trimming stripped 5 bases from V and 4 bases from J, with 23 bases between. This CDR3 is CASSPRDSRPPSTGELFF. CDR3 nucleotide sequence: TGTGCCAGCAGCCCGCGGGACTCTCGGCCCCCGAGCACCGGGGAGCTGTTTTTT.